These 29 T cell receptor beta chains were all obtained from the same sample, sequenced in a study of blood T cell repertoires in COVID-19. Sequencing was performed with immunoSEQ multiplex PCR; in TCRdb, only in-frame clones are kept and a portion is missing. Of about 160,000 clones in the sample, approximately 80% were seen once. Sequencing was done on a sample of peripheral blood. All receptors come from a woman in her thirties or forties with COVID-19, enrolled during active disease.

The V and J genes are TRBV7-9 and TRBJ1-1; 9 bases line up with TRBD1. The CDR3 totals 16 residues. The V segment lost 1 base and the J segment 0 bases; nucleotides outside the gene matches: 3. Germline V gene data show CDR1 as SEHNR and CDR2 as FQNEAQ (reference sequence). CDR3 protein: CASSLVGTGMNTEAFF. In DNA form, the CDR3 reads TGTGCCAGCAGCTTAGTTGGGACAGGGATGAACACTGAAGCTTTCTTT.

The gene calls are TRBV6-2 or TRBV6-3 and TRBJ2-1; 7 positions match TRBD2. J gave up 0 bases and V 5 bases, and 10 bases lay outside the gene matches. The CDR3 is made up of 17 amino acids. Per the germline V gene, CDR1 is MNHEY and CDR2 is SVGEGT. This CDR3 is CASSHPGRGISYNEQFF. The CDR3 region has the DNA TGTGCCAGCAGTCACCCAGGGCGGGGGATCTCCTACAATGAGCAGTTCTTC.

The CDR3 sequence: CASSFAGMGTGELFF. DNA of the CDR3: TGTGCCAGCAGTTTTGCAGGGATGGGAACCGGGGAGCTGTTTTTT. The chain combines TRBV27 with TRBJ2-2; possible D gene TRBD1, 5 bases. The CDR3 runs 15 residues. Germline assignment: CDR1 MNHEY and CDR2 SMNVEV (reference sequence). Trimming left V 3 bases short and J 5 bases short, with 13 bases between.

V is TRBV28 and J is TRBJ1-2; 11 positions match TRBD1. The CDR3 sequence is 18 residues long. The V and J ends lost 2 bases and 0 bases, in that order; junction bases with no gene match: 8. The germline CDR1 and CDR2 sequences are MDHEN and SYDVKM. CDR3 loop: CASSLAGTGGVANYGYTF. DNA for the CDR3: TGTGCCAGCAGTTTAGCCGGGACAGGGGGAGTAGCTAACTATGGCTACACCTTC.

V and J are TRBV9 and TRBJ2-2, with 15 bases aligning to TRBD2. This CDR3 has 20 amino acids. The trim removed 4 bases at V and 5 bases at J, leaving 15 bases unmatched. From germline, CDR1 is SGDLS and CDR2 YYNGEE. As DNA, the CDR3 is TGTGCCAGCAGCACCCGCTCTGGACTAGCGGGGGGGATAAGGACCGGGGAGCTGTTTTTT. Encoded protein: CASSTRSGLAGGIRTGELFF.

The chain carries TRBV27 and TRBJ2-1; TRBD2 matches at 9 bases. This CDR3 is built from 16 residues. Germline V CDR1 and CDR2: MNHEY, SMNVEV (reference sequence). V was clipped by 4 bases and J by 3 bases; unmatched bases: 7. CDR3 nucleotide sequence: TGTGCCAGCAGTTCCCGGGGTAGCGGGAGCTACAATGAGCAGTTCTTC. Its translation: CASSSRGSGSYNEQFF.

J is TRBJ1-1 and V is TRBV18; 10 bases are shared with TRBD1. The CDR3 is 16 residues long. Germline V gives CDR1 KGHSH, CDR2 LQKENI. Losses at the gene ends were 3 bases for V and 0 bases for J; bases not matched to a gene: 4. This chain's CDR3 is CASSPGGTGVNTEAFF. The CDR3 nucleotides read TGTGCCAGCTCACCTGGGGGGACAGGGGTGAACACTGAAGCTTTCTTT.

V is TRBV20-1 and J is TRBJ2-1; TRBD2 is a possible D gene (5 bases). With 7 bases removed from V and 6 bases from J, the gap between germline ends came to 10 bases. This CDR3 is 11 amino acids long. The germline gives CDR1 DFQATT, CDR2 SNEGSKA (reference sequence). CDR3 sequence (DNA): TGCAGTGTCGACTACCCCAATGAGCAGTTCTTC. It codes for CSVDYPNEQFF.

The chain links TRBV29-1 to TRBJ2-1; 9 positions match TRBD2. The length of the CDR3 is 14 residues. J was trimmed by 6 bases and V by 0 bases; bases with no gene match: 3. CDR1 and CDR2 (germline): SQVTM, ANQGSEA. CDR3 sequence (DNA): TGCAGCGTTGAAGATCCAGCGGGAGGCAATGAGCAGTTCTTC. Translation: CSVEDPAGGNEQFF.

This clone was observed once. The chain links TRBV30 to TRBJ2-2; the match to TRBD1 covers 10 bases. Germline lookup yields CDR1 GTSNPN and CDR2 SVGIG (reference sequence). The CDR3 totals 14 residues. Germline trimming cut 2 bases from V and 5 bases from J; bases unmatched to any gene: 2. The CDR3 DNA reads as TGTGCCTGGAGTCGGACAGGGGGAACCGGGGAGCTGTTTTTT. It encodes CAWSRTGGTGELFF. Together with reference TRBV30 and TRBJ2-2, the CDR3 gives the full variable domain: SQTIHQWPATLVQPVGSPLSLECTVEGTSNPNLYWYRQAAGRGLQLLFYSVGIGQISSEVPQNLSASRPQDRQFILSSKKLLLSDSGFYLCAWSRTGGTGELFFGEGSRLTVL.

This clone was observed a single time. The chain carries TRBV28 and TRBJ2-7, with TRBD2 matching 7 bases. The CDR3 contains 15 residues. Germline V gene data show CDR1 as MDHEN and CDR2 as SYDVKM. V lost 8 bases and J lost 7; bases outside the gene matches: 17. This CDR3 reads CASLTPTGAGGEQYF. For the CDR3, the DNA is TGTGCCAGCTTGACCCCTACGGGCGCCGGGGGGGAGCAGTACTTC.

Written as DNA, the CDR3 is TGTGCCAGCAGCCAGGGACTAGCGGGATATTACGAGCAGTACTTC. This codes for CASSQGLAGYYEQYF. The chain combines TRBV5-4 with TRBJ2-7; 13 bases match TRBD2. There are 15 residues in the CDR3. Unmatched junction bases numbered 5, after V lost 4 bases and J lost 4 bases. Germline V gene data show CDR1 as SGHNT and CDR2 as YYREEE (reference sequence).

The rearrangement joins TRBV6-5 to TRBJ1-1; 11 positions match TRBD1. The CDR3 is 13 amino acids. Germline CDR1 MNHEY, CDR2 SVGAGI. For the CDR3, the DNA is TGTACGACCCGCGGGACAGGGGGCACTGAAGCTTTCTTT. Encoded protein: CTTRGTGGTEAFF.

The sample holds one count of this clone. This sequence joins TRBV3-1 (or the pseudogene TRBV3-2) and TRBJ2-5, with 8 bases aligning to TRBD1. The CDR3 sequence is 13 residues long. The ends lost 3 bases at V and 3 bases at J; junction bases unmatched: 0. The germline gives CDR1 LGHDT, CDR2 YNNKEL (reference sequence). The CDR3 loop is CASSQTGEETQYF. CDR3 in DNA: TGTGCCAGCAGCCAGACAGGGGAAGAGACCCAGTACTTC.

The table lists this clone with a few counts. The chain carries TRBV28 and TRBJ2-3, with unresolved D. Trimming removed 4 bases at V and 1 base at J, with 12 bases between. CDR1 is MDHEN, CDR2 SYDVKM, per germline. The CDR3 consists of 15 residues. The CDR3 DNA reads as TGTGCCAGCAGTTCCCGAGTCGCCGGCACAGATACGCAGTATTTT. Protein product: CASSSRVAGTDTQYF.

This chain links TRBV4-1 with TRBJ2-7; 8 bases align to TRBD2. Germline CDR1 MGHRA, CDR2 YSYEKL. V was pared by 6 bases and J by 4 bases, with 5 bases of the junction left unmatched. The CDR3 is 13 amino acids. Here the CDR3 reads CASSHGTRYEQYF. The CDR3 nucleotides are TGCGCCAGCAGTCACGGGACTAGATACGAGCAGTACTTC.

The CDR3 loop is CASSVLAGVGAGELFF. The DNA for the CDR3 is TGTGCCAGCAGCGTTCTAGCGGGGGTTGGGGCCGGGGAGCTGTTTTTT. This rearrangement joins TRBV9 to TRBJ2-2, with 10 positions matching TRBD2. V was clipped by 2 bases and J by 6 bases; unmatched bases: 7. The CDR3 is made up of 16 amino acids. CDR1 is SGDLS and CDR2 is YYNGEE in the germline V gene. Using reference TRBV9 and TRBJ2-2 for the parts outside the CDR3, the full variable domain is DSGVTQTPKHLITATGQRVTLRCSPRSGDLSVYWYQQSLDQGLQFLIQYYNGEERAKGNILERFSAQQFPDLHSELNLSSLELGDSALYFCASSVLAGVGAGELFFGEGSRLTVL.

This sequence joins TRBV19 and TRBJ2-5; 14 bases align to TRBD2. CDR3 length: 18 residues. CDR1 and CDR2 from the germline V gene are LNHDA and SQIVND (reference sequence). Trimming cost V 6 bases and J 4 bases; bases outside gene matches: 13. CDR3 region: CASSRSGLAGAGGETQYF. CDR3 DNA sequence: TGTGCCAGTAGCCGCTCGGGACTAGCGGGGGCTGGCGGAGAGACCCAGTACTTC.

The rearrangement joins TRBV18 to TRBJ2-1, with 7 positions matching TRBD2. Trimming at V came to 5 bases and at J to 8 bases, leaving 12 bases not matched to a gene. Per the germline V gene, CDR1 is KGHSH and CDR2 is LQKENI. CDR3 length: 15 amino acids. The CDR3 spells CASSAWKTSSHEQFF. In nucleotides, the CDR3 is TGTGCCAGCTCAGCGTGGAAGACTAGCTCTCATGAGCAGTTCTTC.

This sequence joins TRBV13 and TRBJ1-3; 8 positions agree with TRBD1. Trimming at V came to 4 bases and at J to 4 bases, leaving 6 bases not matched to a gene. This CDR3 region has 15 residues. Germline V gene data show CDR1 as PRHDT and CDR2 as FYEKMQ (reference sequence). CDR3 region: CASSSGQGAGNTIYF. The CDR3 DNA reads as TGTGCCAGCAGCTCTGGTCAGGGGGCCGGAAACACCATATATTTT.

The chain couples TRBV7-2 to TRBJ2-1, with 10 bases matching TRBD2. Germline CDR1 SGHTA, CDR2 FQGNSA. The CDR3 is 18 residues long. The V gene end was trimmed by 5 bases and the J gene end by 6 bases; junction bases not matched to a gene: 16. The CDR3 sequence: CASSQIAGGESLANEQFF. CDR3 bases: TGTGCCAGCAGCCAAATAGCGGGGGGAGAATCCTTAGCCAATGAGCAGTTCTTC.

There are a few counts of this clone. V gene TRBV2 combines with J gene TRBJ1-5; TRBD1 agrees at 7 bases. The germline V gene has CDR1 SNHLY and CDR2 FYNNEI. CDR3 size: 14 residues. The junction had 12 bases not matched to a gene; V was cut back by 7 bases and J by 9 bases. The DNA for the CDR3 is TGTGCCAGCAAATCCGGGACAGCGGAGGTGCCCCAGCATTTT. It translates to CASKSGTAEVPQHF.

This rearrangement joins TRBV4-2 to TRBJ2-1, with 13 nucleotides matching TRBD2. Germline-derived CDR1 and CDR2 are LGHNA and YNFKEQ. The CDR3 sequence is 16 residues long. V lost 4 bases and J lost 7; bases outside the gene matches: 7. In DNA, the CDR3 is TGTGCCAGCAGCCCCCGGACTAGCGGGAGCTCAAATGAGCAGTTCTTC. It is translated as CASSPRTSGSSNEQFF.

The CDR3 coding sequence is TGTGCCAGCACCCCGACAGGGGGTAACACTGAAGCTTTCTTT. Translating gives CASTPTGGNTEAFF. V is TRBV2 and J is TRBJ1-1, with 9 positions matching TRBD1. Trimming cost V 7 bases and J 2 bases; bases outside gene matches: 5. The CDR3 is made up of 14 amino acids. Germline V gene sequence: CDR1 SNHLY, CDR2 FYNNEI.

Comments on this clone: At one end the junction does not follow the germline gene, possibly because of a read error. The V call is TRBV19, the J call TRBJ2-3; perhaps TRBD1 as D (6 bases). Per the germline V gene, CDR1 is LNHDA and CDR2 is SQIVND (reference sequence). The CDR3 runs to 13 residues. The CDR3 nucleotides read TGTGCCAGTAGCCCCCGTGAGGGGGATATGCAGTATTTT. It codes for CASSPREGDMQYF.

The chain recombines TRBV18 with TRBJ2-1, with D possibly matching TRBD1 (6 bases). This CDR3 region has 15 residues. Germline V gene data show CDR1 as KGHSH and CDR2 as LQKENI. V dropped 3 bases and J dropped 4 bases, with 13 bases sitting between them. As DNA, the CDR3 is TGTGCCAGCTCACCTACAGGGTTCGAATACAATGAGCAGTTCTTC. Protein: CASSPTGFEYNEQFF.

The V gene is TRBV27, the J gene TRBJ1-2, with D unclear. With 0 bases removed from V and 7 bases from J, the gap between germline ends came to 9 bases. The CDR3 loop spans 13 amino acids. CDR1 is MNHEY, CDR2 SMNVEV, per germline (reference sequence). The CDR3 region is CASSLSPPLGYTF. The CDR3 bases are TGTGCCAGCAGTTTATCCCCCCCCCTTGGCTACACCTTC.

The chain employs TRBV29-1 and TRBJ2-3; TRBD2 is a possible D gene (5 bases). Germline lookup yields CDR1 SQVTM and CDR2 ANQGSEA. Trimming cost V 3 bases and J 3 bases, with 22 bases left between them. The CDR3 has 17 residues. In nucleotides, the CDR3 is TGCAGCGTTGATGGATACCGCGGGCTTGGTGGGACAGATACGCAGTATTTT. Amino acids: CSVDGYRGLGGTDTQYF.

The chain is built from TRBV9 and TRBJ2-3; 12 bases are a match to TRBD2. Losses at the gene ends were 4 bases for V and 2 bases for J; bases not matched to a gene: 8. Germline V gene sequence: CDR1 SGDLS, CDR2 YYNGEE. The CDR3 runs 17 residues. The DNA of the CDR3 is TGTGCCAGCAGCCCCCGAGGGACTAGCGGGTACACAGATACGCAGTATTTT. This gives the protein CASSPRGTSGYTDTQYF.